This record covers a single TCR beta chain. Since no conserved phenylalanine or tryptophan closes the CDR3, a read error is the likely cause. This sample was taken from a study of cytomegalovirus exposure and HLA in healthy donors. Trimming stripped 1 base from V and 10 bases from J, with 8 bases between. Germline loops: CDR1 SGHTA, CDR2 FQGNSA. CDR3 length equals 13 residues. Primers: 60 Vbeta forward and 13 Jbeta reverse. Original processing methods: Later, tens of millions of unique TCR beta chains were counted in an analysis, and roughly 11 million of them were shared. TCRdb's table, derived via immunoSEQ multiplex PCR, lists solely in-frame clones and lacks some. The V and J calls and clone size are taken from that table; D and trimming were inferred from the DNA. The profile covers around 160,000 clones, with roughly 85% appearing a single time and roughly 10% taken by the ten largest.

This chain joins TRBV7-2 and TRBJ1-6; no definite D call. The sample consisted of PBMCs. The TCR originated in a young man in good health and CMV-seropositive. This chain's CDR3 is CASSLVGESPLHL. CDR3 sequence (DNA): TGTGCCAGCAGCTTAGTTGGGGAGTCACCCCTCCACCTT.